This T cell receptor (beta chain) appears in the sequencing data of a study of OX40 agonist ivuxolimab in advanced cancers. Across the study: Aged roughly 23 to 80 with a mean of 60 years, they were around 79% male. Study-level points and caveats: Among the least clonally expanded were partial responders at 0.1-3.0 mg/kg.

Patients with a history of autoimmune disease or on systemic immunosuppression were excluded. CDR1 and CDR2 (germline): SGHDT, YYEEEE. Unmatched junction bases numbered 3, after V lost 0 bases and J lost 5 bases. This CDR3 comprises 14 residues. Concerning this clone: Antigen specificity is unknown.

This table comes from immunoSEQ multiplex PCR, and its TCRdb copy is limited to in-frame clones, with some not included. The sample carries 60,000 to 100,000 clones, roughly 90% recorded once. Sequenced here: CD4+ or CD8+ T cells sorted from blood, sampled in a trial of the OX40 agonist ivuxolimab. The TCR originated in an adult with an advanced solid tumor such as melanoma, head and neck, liver or kidney cancer. The chain recombines TRBV5-6 with TRBJ1-2, with 8 bases identical to TRBD1. In nucleotides, the CDR3 is TGTGCCAGCAGCTTGGTTGGGACAGGATATGGCTACACCTTC. This sequence encodes CASSLVGTGYGYTF. Together with reference TRBV5-6 and TRBJ1-2, the CDR3 gives the full variable domain: DAGVTQSPTHLIKTRGQQVTLRCSPKSGHDTVSWYQQALGQGPQFIFQYYEEEERQRGNFPDRFSGHQFPNYSSELNVNALLLGDSALYLCASSLVGTGYGYTFGSGTRLTVV.